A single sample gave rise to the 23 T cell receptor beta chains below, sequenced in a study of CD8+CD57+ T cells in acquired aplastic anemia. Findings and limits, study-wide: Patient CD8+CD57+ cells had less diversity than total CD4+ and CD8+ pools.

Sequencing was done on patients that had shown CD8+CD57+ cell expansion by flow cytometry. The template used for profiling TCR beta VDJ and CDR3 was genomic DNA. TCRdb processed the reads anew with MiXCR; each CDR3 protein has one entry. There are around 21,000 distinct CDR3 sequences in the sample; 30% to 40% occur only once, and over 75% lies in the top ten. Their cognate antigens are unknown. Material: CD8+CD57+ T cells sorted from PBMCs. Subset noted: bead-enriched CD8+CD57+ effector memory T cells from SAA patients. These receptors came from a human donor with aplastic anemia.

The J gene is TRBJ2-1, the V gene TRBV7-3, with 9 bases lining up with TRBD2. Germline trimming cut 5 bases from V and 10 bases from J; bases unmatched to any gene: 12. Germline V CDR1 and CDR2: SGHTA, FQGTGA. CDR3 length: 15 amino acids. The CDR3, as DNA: TGTGCCAGCAGCATCAGCGGGAGGCGGGCGGGCGAGCAGTTCTTC. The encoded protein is CASSISGRRAGEQFF.

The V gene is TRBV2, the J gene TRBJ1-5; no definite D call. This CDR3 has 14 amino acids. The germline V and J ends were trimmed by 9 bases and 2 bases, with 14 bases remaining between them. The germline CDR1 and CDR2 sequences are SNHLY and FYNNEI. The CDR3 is CASRVLRGNQPQHF. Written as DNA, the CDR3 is TGTGCCAGTCGGGTGTTGCGTGGCAATCAGCCCCAGCATTTT.

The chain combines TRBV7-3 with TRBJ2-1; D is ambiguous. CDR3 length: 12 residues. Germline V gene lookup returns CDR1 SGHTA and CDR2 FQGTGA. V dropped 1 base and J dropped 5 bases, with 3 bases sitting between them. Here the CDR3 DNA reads TGTGCCAGCAGCTTAAGCGACAATGAGCAGTTCTTC. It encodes CASSLSDNEQFF.

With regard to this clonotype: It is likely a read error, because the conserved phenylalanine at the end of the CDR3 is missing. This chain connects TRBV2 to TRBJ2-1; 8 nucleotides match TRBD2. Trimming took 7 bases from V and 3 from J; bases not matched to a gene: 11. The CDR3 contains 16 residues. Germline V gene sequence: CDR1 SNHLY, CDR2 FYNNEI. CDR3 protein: CASNNGGGRGYNEQFL. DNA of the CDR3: TGTGCCAGCAATAACGGGGGGGGGCGAGGCTACAATGAGCAGTTCCTC.

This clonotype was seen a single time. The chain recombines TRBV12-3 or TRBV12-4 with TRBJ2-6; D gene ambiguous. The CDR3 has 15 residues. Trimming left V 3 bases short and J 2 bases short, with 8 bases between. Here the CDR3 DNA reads TGTGCCAGCAGTTTTCCCCGGGCTGGGGCCAACGTCCTGACTTTC. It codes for CASSFPRAGANVLTF.

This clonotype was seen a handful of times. The chain's CDR3 is CATSDQGQAYNEQFF. Here the CDR3 DNA reads TGTGCCACCAGTGATCAAGGACAGGCCTACAATGAGCAGTTCTTC. The V call is TRBV24-1, the J call TRBJ2-1, with TRBD1 matching over 7 bases. This CDR3 has 15 residues. In germline, CDR1 is KGHDR, CDR2 SFDVKD. The J segment lost 2 bases and the V segment lost 3 bases, leaving 3 bases of the junction unmatched.

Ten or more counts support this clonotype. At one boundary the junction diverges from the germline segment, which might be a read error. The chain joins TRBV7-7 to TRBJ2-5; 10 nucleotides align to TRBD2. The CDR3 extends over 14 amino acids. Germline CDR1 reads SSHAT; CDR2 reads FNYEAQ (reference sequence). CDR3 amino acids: CASSLAGGRETQYF. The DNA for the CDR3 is TGTGCTAGCAGCTTAGCGGGGGGCCGGGAGACCCAGTACTTC.

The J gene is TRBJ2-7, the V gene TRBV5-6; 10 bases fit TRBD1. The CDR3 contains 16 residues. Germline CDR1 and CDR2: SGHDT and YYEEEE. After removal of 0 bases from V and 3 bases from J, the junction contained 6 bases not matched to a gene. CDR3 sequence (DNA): TGTGCCAGCAGCTTGGCCGGGACAGGGGCCTTCTACGAGCAGTACTTC. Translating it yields CASSLAGTGAFYEQYF.

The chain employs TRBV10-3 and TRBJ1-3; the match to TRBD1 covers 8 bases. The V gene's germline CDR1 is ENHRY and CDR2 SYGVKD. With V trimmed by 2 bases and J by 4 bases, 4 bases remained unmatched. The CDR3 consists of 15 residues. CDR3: CAISEGTGGGNTIYF. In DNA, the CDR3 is TGTGCCATCAGTGAGGGAACAGGGGGAGGAAACACCATATATTTT.

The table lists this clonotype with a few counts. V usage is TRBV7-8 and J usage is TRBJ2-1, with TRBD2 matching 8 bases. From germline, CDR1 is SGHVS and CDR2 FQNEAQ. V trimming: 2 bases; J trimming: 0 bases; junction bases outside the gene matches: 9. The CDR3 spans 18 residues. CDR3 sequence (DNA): TGTGCCAGCAGCTTACCCGTAGCGGGATCTAACTCCTACAATGAGCAGTTCTTC. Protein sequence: CASSLPVAGSNSYNEQFF.

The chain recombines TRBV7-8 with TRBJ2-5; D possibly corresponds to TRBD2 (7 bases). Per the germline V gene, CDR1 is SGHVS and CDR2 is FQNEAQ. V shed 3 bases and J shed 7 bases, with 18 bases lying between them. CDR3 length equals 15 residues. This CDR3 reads CASSLGLAVGGTQYF. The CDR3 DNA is TGTGCCAGCAGCTTGGGTCTAGCGGTAGGGGGGACCCAGTACTTC.

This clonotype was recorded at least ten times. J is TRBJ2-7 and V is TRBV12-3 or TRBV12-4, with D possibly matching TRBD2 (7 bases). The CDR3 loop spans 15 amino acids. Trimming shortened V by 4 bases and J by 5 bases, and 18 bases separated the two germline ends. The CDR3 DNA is TGTGCCAGCAGTTCCCCCTTACGCGGGGGCGACGAGCAGTACTTC. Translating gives CASSSPLRGGDEQYF.

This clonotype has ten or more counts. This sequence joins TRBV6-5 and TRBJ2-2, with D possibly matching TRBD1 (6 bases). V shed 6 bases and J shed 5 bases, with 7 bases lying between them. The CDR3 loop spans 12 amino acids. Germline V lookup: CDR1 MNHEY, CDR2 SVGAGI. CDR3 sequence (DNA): TGTGCCAGCAGAACAGGGACCGGGGAGCTGTTTTTT. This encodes CASRTGTGELFF.

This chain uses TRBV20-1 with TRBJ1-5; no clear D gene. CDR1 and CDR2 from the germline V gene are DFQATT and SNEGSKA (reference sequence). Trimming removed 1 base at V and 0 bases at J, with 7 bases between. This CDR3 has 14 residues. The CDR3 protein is CSARGVYSNQPQHF. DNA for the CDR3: TGCAGTGCTAGAGGTGTTTATAGCAATCAGCCCCAGCATTTT.

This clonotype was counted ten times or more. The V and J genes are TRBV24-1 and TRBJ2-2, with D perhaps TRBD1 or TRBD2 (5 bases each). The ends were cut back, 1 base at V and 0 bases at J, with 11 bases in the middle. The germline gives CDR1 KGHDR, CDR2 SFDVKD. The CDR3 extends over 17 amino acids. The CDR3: CATSDFGMGPNTGELFF. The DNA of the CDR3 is TGTGCCACCAGTGATTTCGGGATGGGACCGAACACCGGGGAGCTGTTTTTT.

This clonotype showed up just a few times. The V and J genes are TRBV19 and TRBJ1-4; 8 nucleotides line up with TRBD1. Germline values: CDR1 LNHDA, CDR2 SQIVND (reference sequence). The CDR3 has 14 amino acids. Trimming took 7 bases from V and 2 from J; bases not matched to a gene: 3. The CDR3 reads CASTGGWTNEKLFF. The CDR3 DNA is TGTGCCAGTACAGGGGGCTGGACTAATGAAAAACTGTTTTTT.

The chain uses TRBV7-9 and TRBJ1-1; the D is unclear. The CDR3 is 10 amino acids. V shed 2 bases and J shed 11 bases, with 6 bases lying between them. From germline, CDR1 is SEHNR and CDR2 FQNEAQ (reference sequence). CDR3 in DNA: TGTGCCAGCAGCTTAATCAGTGCTTTCTTT. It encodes CASSLISAFF.

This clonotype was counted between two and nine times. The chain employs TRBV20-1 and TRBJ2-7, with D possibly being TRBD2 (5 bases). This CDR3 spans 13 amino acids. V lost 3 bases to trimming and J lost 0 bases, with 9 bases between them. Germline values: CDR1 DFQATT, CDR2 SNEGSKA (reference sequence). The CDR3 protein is CSASPRGSYEQYF. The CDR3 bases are TGCAGTGCTAGCCCTCGGGGCTCCTACGAGCAGTACTTC.

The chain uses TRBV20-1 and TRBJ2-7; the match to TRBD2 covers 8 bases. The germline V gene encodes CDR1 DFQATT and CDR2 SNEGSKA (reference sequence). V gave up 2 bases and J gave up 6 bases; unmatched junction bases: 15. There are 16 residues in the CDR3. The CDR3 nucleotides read TGCAGTGCTAGAAGTCCGAGCGGGAGTATAGGGGCCGAGCAGTACTTC. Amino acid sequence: CSARSPSGSIGAEQYF.

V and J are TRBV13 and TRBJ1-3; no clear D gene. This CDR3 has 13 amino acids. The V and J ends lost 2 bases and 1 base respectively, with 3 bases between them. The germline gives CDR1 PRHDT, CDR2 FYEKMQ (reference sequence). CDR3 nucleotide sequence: TGTGCCAGCAGCTTAAGTTCTGGAAACACCATATATTTT. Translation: CASSLSSGNTIYF.

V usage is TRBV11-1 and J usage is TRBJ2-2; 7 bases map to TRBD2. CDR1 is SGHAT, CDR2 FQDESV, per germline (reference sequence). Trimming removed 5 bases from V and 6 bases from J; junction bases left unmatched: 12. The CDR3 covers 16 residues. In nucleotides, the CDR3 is TGTGCCAGCAGCCCCGCCCCTCGCGGGAGATCCGGGGAGCTGTTTTTT. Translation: CASSPAPRGRSGELFF.

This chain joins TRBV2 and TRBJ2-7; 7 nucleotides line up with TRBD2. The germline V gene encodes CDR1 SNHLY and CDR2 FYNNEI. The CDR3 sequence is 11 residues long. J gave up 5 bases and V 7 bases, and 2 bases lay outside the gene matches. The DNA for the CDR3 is TGTGCCAGCAACGCGGGGGACGAGCAGTACTTC. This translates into CASNAGDEQYF.

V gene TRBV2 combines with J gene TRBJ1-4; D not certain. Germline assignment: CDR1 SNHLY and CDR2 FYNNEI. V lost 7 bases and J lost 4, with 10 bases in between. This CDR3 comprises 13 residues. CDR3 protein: CASMRRNNEKLFF. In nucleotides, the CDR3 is TGTGCCAGCATGCGGAGGAATAATGAAAAACTGTTTTTT.